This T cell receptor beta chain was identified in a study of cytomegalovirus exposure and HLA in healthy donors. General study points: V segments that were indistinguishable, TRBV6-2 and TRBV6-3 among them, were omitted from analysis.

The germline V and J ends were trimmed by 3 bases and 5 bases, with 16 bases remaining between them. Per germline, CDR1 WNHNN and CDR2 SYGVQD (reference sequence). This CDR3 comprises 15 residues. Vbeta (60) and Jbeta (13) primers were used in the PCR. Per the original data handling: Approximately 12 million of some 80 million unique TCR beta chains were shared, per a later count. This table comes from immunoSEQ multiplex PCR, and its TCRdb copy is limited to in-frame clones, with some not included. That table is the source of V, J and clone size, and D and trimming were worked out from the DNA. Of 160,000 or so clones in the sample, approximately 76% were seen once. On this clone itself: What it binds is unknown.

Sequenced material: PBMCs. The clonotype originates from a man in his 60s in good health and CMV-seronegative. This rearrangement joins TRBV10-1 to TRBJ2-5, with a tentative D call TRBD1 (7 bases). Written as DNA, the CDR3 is TGCGCCAGCAGTGACGGACAGGAGGGGTGGGAGACCCAGTACTTC. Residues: CASSDGQEGWETQYF.